The next 12 T cell receptor beta chains were all read from a single sample in a study of T-cell reconstitution after alpha-beta-depleted transplantation in children. Unique molecular identifiers were built into the TCRbeta library. Each CDR3 protein is one row after TCRdb ran MiXCR on the PCR reads. The sample yields around 700,000 distinct CDR3 sequences, over 10% seen once. The specimen was PBMCs, collected before TCRalphabeta/CD19-depleted stem cell transplant. The receptors here all came from a girl aged 2-15 years with congenital amegakaryocytic thrombocytopenia, due to receive a stem cell transplant.

This clonotype came up a few times. The V call is TRBV20-1, the J call TRBJ2-3, with 11 bases aligning to TRBD2. The germline gives CDR1 DFQATT, CDR2 SNEGSKA (reference sequence). V lost 4 bases to trimming and J lost 0 bases; unmatched junction nucleotides: 15. The CDR3 has 19 amino acids. CDR3 amino acids: CSATRPLAGVLSSTDTQYF. The CDR3 DNA follows: TGCAGTGCTACAAGACCACTAGCGGGAGTTCTTTCTAGCACAGATACGCAGTATTTT.

The table lists this clonotype with a few counts. The V and J genes are TRBV12-3 or TRBV12-4 and TRBJ1-5, with no clear D. V gave up 3 bases and J gave up 7 bases, with 10 bases separating them. CDR3 length equals 13 residues. Here the CDR3 DNA reads TGTGCCAGCAGTTTCTCCCCCGGACAGCCCCAGCATTTT. It encodes CASSFSPGQPQHF.

The gene calls are TRBV20-1 and TRBJ2-1; 8 bases are shared with TRBD2. Trimming took 3 bases from V and 2 from J; bases not matched to a gene: 6. CDR1 is DFQATT and CDR2 is SNEGSKA in the germline V gene (reference sequence). The CDR3 spans 15 residues. CDR3 sequence reads: CSASIREGAYNEQFF. The CDR3 DNA sequence: TGCAGTGCTAGTATACGGGAGGGGGCCTACAATGAGCAGTTCTTC.

The chain has TRBV18 and TRBJ1-5; 8 bases are a match to TRBD1. The trim removed 0 bases at V and 2 bases at J, leaving 3 bases unmatched. Germline V lookup: CDR1 KGHSH, CDR2 LQKENI. CDR3 size: 16 residues. The CDR3 nucleotides are TGTGCCAGCTCACCACCGGGACAGGAGGGCAATCAGCCCCAGCATTTT. It is translated as CASSPPGQEGNQPQHF.

This clonotype appeared a few times. J is TRBJ2-5 and V is TRBV19; no clear D. Germline-derived CDR1 and CDR2 are LNHDA and SQIVND (reference sequence). The CDR3 spans 14 residues. Trimming shortened V by 1 base and J by 4 bases, and 10 bases separated the two germline ends. CDR3 DNA sequence: TGTGCCAGTAGTATAGGAAGTCGACTAGAGACCCAGTACTTC. Protein sequence: CASSIGSRLETQYF. The full variable domain, in which reference TRBV19 and TRBJ2-5 provide the parts outside the CDR3, is DGGITQSPKYLFRKEGQNVTLSCEQNLNHDAMYWYRQDPGQGLRLIYYSQIVNDFQKGDIAEGYSVSREKKESFPLTVTSAQKNPTAFYLCASSIGSRLETQYFGPGTRLLVL.

V usage is TRBV10-1 and J usage is TRBJ2-2, with 9 bases aligning to TRBD2. J gave up 1 base and V 3 bases, and 6 bases lay outside the gene matches. In germline, CDR1 is WNHNN, CDR2 SYGVQD (reference sequence). This CDR3 contains 17 residues. The CDR3 sequence is CASSDFEAGGNTGELFF. CDR3 coding DNA: TGCGCCAGCAGTGACTTCGAAGCGGGGGGGAACACCGGGGAGCTGTTTTTT.

This clonotype came up a few times. The V call is TRBV7-9, the J call TRBJ2-5; TRBD1 might be the D (6 bases). The CDR3 loop spans 12 amino acids. Germline V gives CDR1 SEHNR, CDR2 FQNEAQ (reference sequence). The ends were cut back, 7 bases at V and 3 bases at J, with 9 bases in the middle. CDR3 DNA: TGTGCCAGCAAGGACAGAGAAGAGACCCAGTACTTC. Its translation: CASKDREETQYF.

The chain links TRBV29-1 to TRBJ2-7; maybe TRBD1 (6 bases). Germline V CDR1 and CDR2: SQVTM, ANQGSEA. The CDR3 extends over 15 amino acids. V was shortened by 4 bases and J by 0 bases, with 16 bases between the two germline ends. The CDR3 spells CSVVLTGRASYEQYF. CDR3 DNA sequence: TGCAGCGTTGTCCTCACAGGGAGAGCCTCCTACGAGCAGTACTTC.

The genes are TRBV7-9 and TRBJ2-7; 8 nucleotides match TRBD1. The CDR3 sequence is 17 residues long. Losses at the gene ends were 0 bases for V and 2 bases for J; bases not matched to a gene: 9. Germline V gene lookup returns CDR1 SEHNR and CDR2 FQNEAQ (reference sequence). CDR3 nucleotides: TGTGCCAGCAGCTTAGCTGGGCCAGGGGGCGATCCCTACGAGCAGTACTTC. Translation gives CASSLAGPGGDPYEQYF.

This clonotype was found many times. This chain uses TRBV7-9 with TRBJ2-1, with D perhaps being TRBD1 or TRBD2 (6 bases each). This CDR3 contains 14 residues. Germline V gene data show CDR1 as SEHNR and CDR2 as FQNEAQ (reference sequence). V lost 4 bases and J lost 4, with 11 bases in between. The CDR3 loop is CASSSRGGYNEQFF. The CDR3 DNA sequence: TGTGCCAGCAGCTCCAGGGGAGGATACAATGAGCAGTTCTTC.

This clonotype has only a few counts. The chain employs TRBV30 and TRBJ2-7; no clear D. CDR1 is GTSNPN, CDR2 SVGIG, per germline (reference sequence). This CDR3 spans 11 amino acids. The V end lost 6 bases, the J end lost 0 bases, and 6 bases lay between the germline ends. The CDR3 is CACDISYEQYF. The CDR3 DNA is TGTGCCTGTGACATCTCCTACGAGCAGTACTTC.

V gene TRBV11-2 combines with J gene TRBJ2-4; 14 nucleotides match TRBD2. Germline lookup yields CDR1 SGHAT and CDR2 FQNNGV. J lost 6 bases, V lost 3 bases, and 13 bases had no gene match. The CDR3 has 19 amino acids. The CDR3 loop is CASSFDPPRLAGGRNIQYF. In nucleotides, the CDR3 is TGTGCCAGCAGCTTCGACCCTCCGCGACTAGCGGGAGGGCGAAACATTCAGTACTTC.